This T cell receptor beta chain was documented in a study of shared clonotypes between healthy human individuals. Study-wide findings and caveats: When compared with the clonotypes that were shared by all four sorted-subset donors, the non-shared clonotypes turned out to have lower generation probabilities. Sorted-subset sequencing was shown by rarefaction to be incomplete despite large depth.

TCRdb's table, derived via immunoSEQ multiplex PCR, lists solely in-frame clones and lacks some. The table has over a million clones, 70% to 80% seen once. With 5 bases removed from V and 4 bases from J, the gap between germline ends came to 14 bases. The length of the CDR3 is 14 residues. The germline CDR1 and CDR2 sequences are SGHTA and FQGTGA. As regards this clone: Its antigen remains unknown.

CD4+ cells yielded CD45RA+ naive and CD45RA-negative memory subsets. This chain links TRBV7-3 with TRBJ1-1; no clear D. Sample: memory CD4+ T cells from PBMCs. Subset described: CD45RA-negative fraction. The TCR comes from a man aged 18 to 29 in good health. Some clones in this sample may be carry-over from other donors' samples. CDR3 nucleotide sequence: TGTGCCAGCAGCCAGGAGGGTCCGGTCACTGAAGCTTTCTTT. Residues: CASSQEGPVTEAFF. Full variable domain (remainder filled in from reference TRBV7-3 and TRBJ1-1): GAGVSQTPSNKVTEKGKYVELRCDPISGHTALYWYRQSLGQGPEFLIYFQGTGAADDSGLPNDRFFAVRPEGSVSTLKIQRTERGDSAVYLCASSQEGPVTEAFFGQGTRLTVV.